Below, 9 T cell receptor beta chains from the same sample are listed, as sequenced in a study of cytotoxic CD8 clonotypes in ibrutinib-treated CLL. Generated by immunoSEQ multiplex PCR, the TCRdb table keeps only in-frame clones and is missing some. The table lists around 52,000 clones, around 55% of them singletons, with just over 20% in the top ten. Sample: PBMCs, taken after 24 months of ibrutinib treatment. Receptors were obtained from a human donor with chronic lymphocytic leukemia.

This clone was seen more than once but under ten times. The J gene is TRBJ2-7, the V gene TRBV6-1, with a possible D match to TRBD1 (5 bases). This CDR3 has 14 amino acids. Germline V gene lookup returns CDR1 MNHNS and CDR2 SASEGT. The germline V and J ends were trimmed by 8 bases and 2 bases, with 16 bases remaining between them. The CDR3 coding sequence is TGTGCCAGCGGTGTTGGGCAGGGAACCTACGAGCAGTACTTC. It specifies CASGVGQGTYEQYF.

The chain joins TRBV5-1 to TRBJ2-7; D perhaps matches TRBD2 (6 bases). Germline loops: CDR1 SGHRS, CDR2 YFSETQ. CDR3 length equals 14 residues. Trimming shortened V by 4 bases and J by 8 bases, and 19 bases separated the two germline ends. DNA for the CDR3: TGCGCCAGCAGCCCAGGTGGCGGCGGGAACAAGCAGTACGTC. It translates to CASSPGGGGNKQYV.

The chain uses TRBV20-1 and TRBJ2-3; no reliable D call. Germline CDR1 is DFQATT and CDR2 is SNEGSKA (reference sequence). Trimming shortened V by 3 bases and J by 0 bases, and 1 base separated the two germline ends. This CDR3 contains 11 residues. This CDR3 is CSASSTDTQYF. The CDR3 DNA reads as TGCAGTGCTAGTAGCACAGATACGCAGTATTTT.

A few counts support this clone. CDR3 coding DNA: TGTGCCAGCAGCGCCTACGTTAATGAGCAGTTCTTC. It specifies CASSAYVNEQFF. The rearrangement links TRBV7-9 to TRBJ2-1; D is unresolved. This CDR3 has 12 residues. The V gene lost 5 bases and the J gene lost 7 bases, with 9 bases spanning the gap. Germline V gene sequence: CDR1 SEHNR, CDR2 FQNEAQ (reference sequence).

Here the CDR3 DNA reads TGTGCCAGCAGTTGGTCCCTGGTAGGTCAGGTCACAGATACGCAGTATTTT. Translated: CASSWSLVGQVTDTQYF. The V and J genes are TRBV27 and TRBJ2-3; D is unresolved. V was pared by 4 bases and J by 2 bases, with 19 bases between. This CDR3 contains 17 residues. The V gene's germline CDR1 is MNHEY and CDR2 SMNVEV (reference sequence).

The V and J genes are TRBV19 and TRBJ1-2, with TRBD1 as a possible D gene (5 bases). The CDR3 extends over 13 amino acids. Germline assignment: CDR1 LNHDA and CDR2 SQIVND (reference sequence). V lost 2 bases to trimming and J lost 8 bases, with 12 bases between them. The CDR3 is CASSISGTDGYTF. DNA for the CDR3: TGTGCCAGTAGTATATCGGGGACCGACGGCTACACCTTC.

The CDR3 DNA reads as TGCGCCAGCAGCTTGGCGTCGGGGGTAGGGTATGGCTACACCTTC. Its protein is CASSLASGVGYGYTF. This rearrangement joins TRBV5-1 to TRBJ1-2, with D possibly being TRBD1 (5 bases). Trimming left V 0 bases short and J 5 bases short, with 14 bases between. CDR1 SGHRS and CDR2 YFSETQ come from the germline V gene. The CDR3 has 15 residues.

The rearrangement uses TRBV27 and TRBJ2-2; 7 bases align to TRBD2. This CDR3 has 14 residues. Germline CDR1 and CDR2: MNHEY and SMNVEV (reference sequence). V trimming: 7 bases; J trimming: 3 bases; junction bases outside the gene matches: 5. In nucleotides, the CDR3 is TGTGCCAGCAAGGGAGGGAGCGACACCGGGGAGCTGTTTTTT. It codes for CASKGGSDTGELFF.

The V and J genes are TRBV19 and TRBJ1-1; unclear D gene. Germline CDR1 and CDR2: LNHDA and SQIVND (reference sequence). Trimming took off 6 bases at V and 3 bases at J, with 14 bases between the two ends. This CDR3 comprises 14 residues. The CDR3 coding sequence is TGTGCCAGTAGACTGGGTGGGCTGCACACTGAAGCTTTCTTT. It encodes CASRLGGLHTEAFF.